What follows is one T cell receptor beta chain and its context. This sample is drawn from a study of T cells in tuberculosis. The method was immunoSEQ multiplex PCR; TCRdb's version includes in-frame clones alone and lacks a portion of them. The sample carries some 49,000 clones, 90% to 95% recorded once. Specified time point: new active TB diagnosis, blood taken before or within 7 days of starting treatment. HIV-seronegative South African adults aged 18 years or older had newly diagnosed active tuberculosis. Confirmation came from sputum smear and/or culture positivity for M. tuberculosis. Trimming stripped 6 bases from V and 2 bases from J, with 11 bases between. The germline CDR1 and CDR2 sequences are LNHDA and SQIVND (reference sequence). CDR3 length equals 14 residues.

The genes are TRBV19 and TRBJ1-3; D gene uncertain. Sequencing used PBMCs, obtained at tuberculosis diagnosis. This sequence was found in an adult with tuberculosis. CDR3 nucleotide sequence: TGTGCCAGTAGGATGGGCAAAACTGGAAACACCATATATTTT. Translated, it gives CASRMGKTGNTIYF.